Below, 14 T cell receptor beta chains from the same sample are listed, as sequenced in a study of T-cell memory formation after mild COVID-19. TCRdb recomputed calls from the 5' RACE reads with MiXCR, one row per CDR3 protein. The sample carries around 420,000 distinct CDR3 sequences, approximately 25% recorded once. The material sequenced was PBMCs or a T cell subset sorted from them (not recorded which). The origin of the receptors is an adult woman who had mild COVID-19 (a few samples of this study predate the infection). Cell type and time point are not known.

V gene TRBV7-9 combines with J gene TRBJ1-3; 7 nucleotides agree with TRBD1. The CDR3 covers 15 residues. Trimming cost V 2 bases and J 8 bases; bases outside gene matches: 9. Looked up from germline, CDR1 is SEHNR and CDR2 is FQNEAQ (reference sequence). The CDR3, as DNA: TGTGCCAGCAGCTTATCTCGACAGGGAGGGGACACCATATATTTT. Its protein product is CASSLSRQGGDTIYF.

This clonotype was detected a few times. This rearrangement joins TRBV15 to TRBJ2-7; D is unresolved. The CDR3 covers 15 residues. CDR1 LNHNV and CDR2 YYDKDF come from the germline V gene (reference sequence). Trimming took 0 bases from V and 3 from J, leaving 12 bases between them. CDR3 in DNA: TGTGCCACCAGCAGAGATCGAGGACCGAGCTACGAGCAGTACTTC. Translating gives CATSRDRGPSYEQYF. Based on the CDR3 plus reference TRBV15 and TRBJ2-7, the full variable domain is DAMVIQNPRYQVTQFGKPVTLSCSQTLNHNVMYWYQQKSSQAPKLLFHYYDKDFNNEADTPDNFQSRRPNTSFCFLDIRSPGLGDTAMYLCATSRDRGPSYEQYFGPGTRLTVT.

In its sample, this clonotype was seen a few times. The chain uses TRBV11-1 and TRBJ2-1; TRBD2 matches at 16 bases. V shed 5 bases, J shed 11 bases, and the junction held 6 bases outside the gene matches. Germline V CDR1 and CDR2: SGHAT, FQDESV (reference sequence). The CDR3 contains 15 residues. The CDR3 region is CASSLGTSGGAKQFF. The CDR3 DNA reads as TGTGCCAGCAGCCTTGGGACTAGCGGGGGGGCAAAGCAGTTCTTC.

This clonotype was seen a few times. The chain uses TRBV27 and TRBJ1-5; D is unclear. Germline V gene data show CDR1 as MNHEY and CDR2 as SMNVEV (reference sequence). The CDR3 is 13 amino acids. V lost 5 bases and J 9 bases, leaving 14 bases between the germline ends. The CDR3 loop reads CASSPSSGRPQHF. As DNA, the CDR3 is TGTGCCAGCAGTCCCAGTTCTGGTCGGCCCCAGCATTTT.

The chain carries TRBV5-1 and TRBJ2-5, with D perhaps TRBD1 or TRBD2 (5 bases each). The CDR3 totals 15 residues. Germline CDR1 reads SGHRS; CDR2 reads YFSETQ. Trimming removed 4 bases from V and 2 bases from J, with 15 bases in between. The CDR3 loop reads CASSRNPGRQETQYF. CDR3 nucleotide sequence: TGCGCCAGCAGCCGAAACCCGGGACGGCAAGAGACCCAGTACTTC.

The chain has TRBV7-9 and TRBJ2-1; TRBD2 might be the D (6 bases). V lost 5 bases, J lost 3 bases, and 17 bases lay in between. CDR1 is SEHNR and CDR2 is FQNEAQ in the germline V gene (reference sequence). The CDR3 covers 16 residues. This CDR3 is CASSPSGGTHYNEQFF. The CDR3 DNA reads as TGTGCCAGCAGCCCCAGTGGCGGGACCCACTACAATGAGCAGTTCTTC.

This CDR3 reads CASTPTDGPYGYTF. The CDR3 DNA follows: TGTGCCAGTACCCCGACCGACGGCCCCTATGGCTACACCTTC. J is TRBJ1-2 and V is TRBV19; D not certain. The V and J ends lost 7 bases and 4 bases respectively, with 16 bases between them. Germline V gene data show CDR1 as LNHDA and CDR2 as SQIVND (reference sequence). The CDR3 sequence is 14 residues long.

The chain links TRBV3-1 to TRBJ2-3, with 11 bases identical to TRBD2. Unmatched junction bases numbered 3, after V lost 4 bases and J lost 0 bases. The CDR3 totals 16 residues. Germline CDR1 reads LGHDT; CDR2 reads YNNKEL (reference sequence). This CDR3 is CASSLTSGGSTDTQYF. The CDR3 nucleotides are TGTGCCAGCAGCCTAACTAGCGGGGGTAGCACAGATACGCAGTATTTT.

This clonotype has a count of ten or more. For the CDR3, the DNA is TGTGCCAGCAGCTCGGACGGCAGATTATCTGGGGCCAACGTCCTGACTTTC. This encodes CASSSDGRLSGANVLTF. The chain couples TRBV5-5 to TRBJ2-6; no clear D. The CDR3 is 17 amino acids. The ends were cut back, 3 bases at V and 1 base at J, with 14 bases in the middle. Germline CDR1 is SGHKS and CDR2 is YYEKEE (reference sequence).

This clonotype was recorded at least ten times. J is TRBJ2-2 and V is TRBV5-8, with 8 bases identical to TRBD1. The junction had 8 bases not matched to a gene; V was cut back by 4 bases and J by 6 bases. The V gene's germline CDR1 is SGHTS and CDR2 YDEGEE. CDR3 length equals 15 residues. The CDR3 protein is CASSPGQGWAGELFF. The CDR3 region has the DNA TGTGCCAGCAGCCCCGGACAGGGTTGGGCCGGGGAGCTGTTTTTT. Full variable domain (missing parts from reference TRBV5-8 and TRBJ2-2): EAGVTQSPTHLIKTRGQQATLRCSPISGHTSVYWYQQALGLGLQFLLWYDEGEERNRGNFPPRFSGRQFPNYSSELNVNALELEDSALYLCASSPGQGWAGELFFGEGSRLTVL.

The genes are TRBV4-3 and TRBJ2-7; D may be TRBD2 (6 bases). Trimming removed 1 base at V and 5 bases at J, with 18 bases between. This CDR3 spans 16 amino acids. CDR1 LGHNA and CDR2 YSLEER come from the germline V gene. CDR3 nucleotides: TGCGCCAGCAGCCAAGTTCCTATTGGGGGAGGCCACGAGCAGTACTTC. It specifies CASSQVPIGGGHEQYF.

This clonotype has a handful of counts. The chain links TRBV4-2 to TRBJ1-4; 10 bases align to TRBD1. The CDR3 covers 18 residues. Germline CDR1 and CDR2: LGHNA and YNFKEQ. J gave up 5 bases and V 0 bases, and 9 bases lay outside the gene matches. The CDR3 DNA reads as TGTGCCAGCAGCCAAGAAATAATAAGGGACAGGGGAAATGAAAAACTGTTTTTT. Residues: CASSQEIIRDRGNEKLFF.

V usage is TRBV5-1 and J usage is TRBJ2-7, with TRBD2 matching over 14 bases. The CDR3 is 14 amino acids. Trimming at V came to 4 bases and at J to 6 bases, leaving 3 bases not matched to a gene. CDR1 is SGHRS, CDR2 YFSETQ, per germline. CDR3 protein: CASSGTSGSFEQYF. DNA of the CDR3: TGCGCCAGCAGCGGGACTAGCGGGAGTTTCGAGCAGTACTTC.

The gene calls are TRBV5-1 and TRBJ1-4; D call uncertain. Germline V CDR1 and CDR2: SGHRS, YFSETQ. With 0 bases removed from V and 0 bases from J, the gap between germline ends came to 12 bases. The CDR3 is made up of 17 amino acids. This chain's CDR3 is CASSLAGADATNEKLFF. The CDR3 bases are TGCGCCAGCAGCTTGGCCGGAGCGGACGCAACTAATGAAAAACTGTTTTTT.